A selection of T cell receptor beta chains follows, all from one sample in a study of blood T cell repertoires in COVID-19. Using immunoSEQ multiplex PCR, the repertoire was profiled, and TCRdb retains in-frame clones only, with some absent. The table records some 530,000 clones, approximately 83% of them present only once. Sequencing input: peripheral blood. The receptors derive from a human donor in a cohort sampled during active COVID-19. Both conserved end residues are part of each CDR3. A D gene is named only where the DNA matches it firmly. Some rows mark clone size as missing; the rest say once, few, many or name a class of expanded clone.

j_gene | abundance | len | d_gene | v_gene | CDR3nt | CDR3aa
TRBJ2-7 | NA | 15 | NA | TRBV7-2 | TGTGCCAGCAGCCCCATGGGGGGGGCGTACTACGAGCAGTACTTC | CASSPMGGAYYEQYF
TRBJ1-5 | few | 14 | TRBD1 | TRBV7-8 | TGTGCCAGCAGCCCGAGGGGACAGGATCAGCCCCAGCATTTT | CASSPRGQDQPQHF
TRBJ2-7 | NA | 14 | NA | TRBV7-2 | TGTGCCAGCAGCTTAATGCGGGAATCCTACGAGCAGTACTTC | CASSLMRESYEQYF
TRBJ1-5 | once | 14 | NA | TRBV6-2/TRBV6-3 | TGTGCCAGCAGCCGTCGACAGCCCAATCAGCCCCAGCATTTT | CASSRRQPNQPQHF
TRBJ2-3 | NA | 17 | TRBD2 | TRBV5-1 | TGCGCCAGCAGCCTGGGACTAGCGGGAGGGTCACAAGATACGCAGTATTTT | CASSLGLAGGSQDTQYF
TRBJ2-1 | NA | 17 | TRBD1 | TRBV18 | TGTGCCAGCTCACCACAACAGGGGGCGGGCTCCTACAATGAGCAGTTCTTC | CASSPQQGAGSYNEQFF
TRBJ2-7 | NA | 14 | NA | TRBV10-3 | TGTGCCATCAGCCGGATACCCGAGCGGTACGAGCAGTACTTC | CAISRIPERYEQYF
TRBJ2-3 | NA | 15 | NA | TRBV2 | TGTGCCAGCAGTTCGACAGGGACTCTCCCAGATACGCAGTATTTT | CASSSTGTLPDTQYF
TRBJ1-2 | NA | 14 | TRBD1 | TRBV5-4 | TGTGCCAGCAGCTTCCGAGACAGGGGAAATGGCTACACCTTC | CASSFRDRGNGYTF
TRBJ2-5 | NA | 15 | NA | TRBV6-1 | TGTGCCAGCAGTGAAGCCGGACACCCTAAAGAGACCCAGTACTTC | CASSEAGHPKETQYF
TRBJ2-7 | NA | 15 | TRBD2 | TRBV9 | TGTGCCAGCAGCGCCGGGACTAGCGCTGCATACGAGCAGTACTTC | CASSAGTSAAYEQYF
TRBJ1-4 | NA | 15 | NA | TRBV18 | TGTGCCAGCTCACCACGAGGTGCAACTAATGAAAAACTGTTTTTT | CASSPRGATNEKLFF
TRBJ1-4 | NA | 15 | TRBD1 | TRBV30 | TGTGCCTGGACGGGACAGCTGACAACTAATGAAAAACTGTTTTTT | CAWTGQLTTNEKLFF
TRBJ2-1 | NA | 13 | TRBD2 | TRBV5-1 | TGCGCCAGCAGCTTTTATAGCGGGGGCGAGCAGTTCTTC | CASSFYSGGEQFF
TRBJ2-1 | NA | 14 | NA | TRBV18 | TGTGCCAGCTCACCACTCAAAGGGGTAAATGAGCAGTTCTTC | CASSPLKGVNEQFF
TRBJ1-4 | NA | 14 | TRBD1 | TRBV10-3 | TGTGCCCTATACGGGGGACAGGCAAATGAAAAACTGTTTTTT | CALYGGQANEKLFF
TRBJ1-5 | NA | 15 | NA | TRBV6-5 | TGTGCCAGCAGACCCGACAGGTCTGGGGGCCAGCCCCAGCATTTT | CASRPDRSGGQPQHF